The clone carrying this T cell receptor beta chain was observed a few times. Its antigen is not known. The source of the sample is a study of T cells in localized non-small cell lung cancer. Study-wide points: Longer overall survival was seen with higher T cell density measured in blood.

The V gene end was trimmed by 6 bases and the J gene end by 4 bases; junction bases not matched to a gene: 12. The CDR3 sequence is 15 residues long. From germline, CDR1 is MDHEN and CDR2 SYDVKM. Using immunoSEQ multiplex PCR, the repertoire was profiled, and TCRdb retains in-frame clones only, with some absent. The table shows some 980 clones, with roughly 20% occurring only once. The rearrangement links TRBV28 to TRBJ2-7; 7 bases agree with TRBD1. Sequencing was performed on normal lung tissue next to the tumor, taken before any cancer treatment. The TCR comes from an older female donor with stage I lung adenocarcinoma. DNA for the CDR3: TGTGCCAGCAGCCCTGGGGACAGCCGGTGGTACGAGCAGTACTTC. Protein product: CASSPGDSRWYEQYF.